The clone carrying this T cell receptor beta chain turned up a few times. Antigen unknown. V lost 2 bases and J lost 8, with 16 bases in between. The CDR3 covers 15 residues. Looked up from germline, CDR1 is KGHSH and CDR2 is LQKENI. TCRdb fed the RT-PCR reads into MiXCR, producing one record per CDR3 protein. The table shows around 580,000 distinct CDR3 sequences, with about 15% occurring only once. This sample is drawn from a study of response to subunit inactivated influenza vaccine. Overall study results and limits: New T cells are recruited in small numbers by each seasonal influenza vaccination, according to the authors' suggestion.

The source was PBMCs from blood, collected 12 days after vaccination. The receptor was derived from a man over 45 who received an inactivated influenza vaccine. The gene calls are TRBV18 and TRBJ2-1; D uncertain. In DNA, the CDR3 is TGTGCCAGCTCACCAGATCGGTCGAAGTTCCATGAGCAGTTCTTC. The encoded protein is CASSPDRSKFHEQFF.